Following are 26 T cell receptor beta chains from one sample sequenced in a study of blood T cell repertoires in COVID-19. Measured with immunoSEQ multiplex PCR; TCRdb has only the in-frame clones, and not every one. The data hold under 250,000 clones, with about 85% observed a single time. Sequencing used peripheral blood. All receptors derive from a man in his late teens or twenties with active or convalescent COVID-19.

The chain combines TRBV28 with TRBJ1-5; D is undetermined. Trimming took off 2 bases at V and 4 bases at J, with 9 bases between the two ends. The CDR3 runs 14 residues. CDR1 and CDR2 from the germline V gene are MDHEN and SYDVKM. CDR3 sequence: CASSLLAGNQPQHF. The CDR3 DNA reads as TGTGCCAGCAGTTTACTAGCGGGGAATCAGCCCCAGCATTTT. The variable domain in full, with the rest retrieved from reference TRBV28 and TRBJ1-5, is DVKVTQSSRYLVKRTGEKVFLECVQDMDHENMFWYRQDPGLGLRLIYFSYDVKMKEKGDIPEGYSVSREKKERFSLILESASTNQTSMYLCASSLLAGNQPQHFGDGTRLSIL.

This chain joins TRBV3-1 (or the pseudogene TRBV3-2) and TRBJ1-1; 7 bases map to TRBD1. The CDR3 totals 14 residues. With 4 bases clipped from V and 3 bases from J, the junction kept 5 bases outside the gene matches. From germline, CDR1 is LGHDT and CDR2 YNNKEL (reference sequence). The CDR3 DNA reads TGTGCCAGCAGCCGAGGACAGGTCGACACTGAAGCTTTCTTT. This sequence encodes CASSRGQVDTEAFF.

The rearrangement joins TRBV27 to TRBJ1-6, with TRBD1 matching over 7 bases. V trimming: 5 bases; J trimming: 10 bases; junction bases outside the gene matches: 11. The length of the CDR3 is 15 residues. Looked up from germline, CDR1 is MNHEY and CDR2 is SMNVEV (reference sequence). CDR3 sequence reads: CASSPETGLRSPLHF. The CDR3 coding sequence is TGTGCCAGCAGTCCGGAGACAGGGTTACGGTCACCCCTCCACTTT.

Of note for this clone: Other DNA sequences in this specimen translate into the identical CDR3. The chain employs TRBV9 and TRBJ1-3; 9 bases agree with TRBD1. Germline-derived CDR1 and CDR2 are SGDLS and YYNGEE. The CDR3 sequence is 17 residues long. Trimming cost V 0 bases and J 2 bases; bases outside gene matches: 6. CDR3 sequence (DNA): TGTGCCAGCAGCGTAGATCCCGGGACAGGGCCTGGAAACACCATATATTTT. It codes for CASSVDPGTGPGNTIYF.

The CDR3 coding sequence is TGTGCCAGCAAGCGGACAGGGGGCGCGGATGGCTACACCTTC. Translated, it gives CASKRTGGADGYTF. The chain couples TRBV6-5 to TRBJ1-2; 11 nucleotides agree with TRBD1. V shed 7 bases, J shed 6 bases, and the junction held 7 bases outside the gene matches. The CDR3 totals 14 residues. Germline V gives CDR1 MNHEY, CDR2 SVGAGI.

The V and J genes are TRBV2 and TRBJ2-1, with a possible D match to TRBD1 (6 bases). Germline loops: CDR1 SNHLY, CDR2 FYNNEI. The V and J ends lost 4 bases and 3 bases respectively, with 7 bases between them. The CDR3 sequence is 13 residues long. This chain's CDR3 is CASSVDSYNEQFF. The CDR3 DNA reads as TGTGCCAGCAGTGTGGACAGCTACAATGAGCAGTTCTTC.

The chain has TRBV28 and TRBJ2-2, with 11 bases lining up with TRBD2. The CDR3 is 15 amino acids. The V gene's germline CDR1 is MDHEN and CDR2 SYDVKM. The V and J ends lost 5 bases and 3 bases, in that order; junction bases with no gene match: 2. CDR3 in amino acids: CASSLAGGYTGELFF. CDR3 coding DNA: TGTGCCAGCAGTCTAGCGGGAGGTTACACCGGGGAGCTGTTTTTT.

The genes are TRBV29-1 and TRBJ2-3; TRBD2 agrees at 9 bases. Germline CDR1 reads SQVTM; CDR2 reads ANQGSEA. The CDR3 covers 16 residues. The V and J ends lost 8 bases and 0 bases, in that order; junction bases with no gene match: 12. The CDR3 DNA reads as TGCAGCTCGGGCCGCCTGGCGGGAGGGAGCACAGATACGCAGTATTTT. This sequence encodes CSSGRLAGGSTDTQYF.

The chain carries TRBV7-2 and TRBJ2-3; a weak D match, TRBD2 (6 bases). Germline CDR1 reads SGHTA; CDR2 reads FQGNSA. Trimming took off 5 bases at V and 2 bases at J, with 8 bases between the two ends. The CDR3 loop spans 13 amino acids. CDR3 loop: CASSRTITDTQYF. CDR3 coding DNA: TGTGCCAGCAGCCGGACTATCACAGATACGCAGTATTTT.

In its sample, this clone was seen a few times. V and J are TRBV3-1 (or the pseudogene TRBV3-2) and TRBJ1-3; no definite D call. V lost 1 base, J lost 1 base, and 11 bases lay in between. There are 16 residues in the CDR3. Looked up from germline, CDR1 is LGHDT and CDR2 is YNNKEL (reference sequence). The CDR3 region is CASSQASRGSGNTIYF. DNA of the CDR3: TGTGCCAGCAGCCAAGCTTCCCGGGGTTCTGGAAACACCATATATTTT.

This clone was recorded only once. The chain joins TRBV4-1 to TRBJ1-1; D not resolved. The CDR3 runs to 15 residues. The germline V gene encodes CDR1 MGHRA and CDR2 YSYEKL. Deletions cut 1 base from V and 4 bases from J, with 13 bases between. Here the CDR3 DNA reads TGCGCCAGCAGCCAAGGTTTCGGAGGATCCACTGAAGCTTTCTTT. Translated, it gives CASSQGFGGSTEAFF.

This clone was recorded a few times. The same CDR3 also results from other DNA sequences found in this sample. The gene calls are TRBV2 and TRBJ1-5; tentatively, D is TRBD1 (6 bases). The germline gives CDR1 SNHLY, CDR2 FYNNEI. The CDR3 length is 16 residues. V was cut by 3 bases and J by 0 bases, with 12 bases left in between. CDR3 bases: TGTGCCAGCAGTGAGGGGGGGCGCCGTAGCAATCAGCCCCAGCATTTT. This sequence encodes CASSEGGRRSNQPQHF.

The rearrangement uses TRBV7-9 and TRBJ1-5; the match to TRBD1 covers 7 bases. The ends lost 5 bases at V and 0 bases at J; junction bases unmatched: 10. This CDR3 is 17 amino acids long. CDR1 is SEHNR and CDR2 is FQNEAQ in the germline V gene (reference sequence). The CDR3 DNA is TGTGCCAGCAGCCCAGCGGTAGGGGGCTATAGCAATCAGCCCCAGCATTTT. Amino acid sequence: CASSPAVGGYSNQPQHF.

This clone turned up a few times. This chain links TRBV18 with TRBJ1-4; possibly TRBD1 for D (5 bases). Germline-derived CDR1 and CDR2 are KGHSH and LQKENI. V lost 0 bases, J lost 8 bases, and 13 bases lay in between. This CDR3 is 15 amino acids long. CDR3 sequence: CASSPPAGRGEKLFF. Here the CDR3 DNA reads TGTGCCAGCTCACCACCGGCAGGGAGGGGAGAAAAACTGTTTTTT.

This chain joins TRBV15 and TRBJ2-7, with TRBD1 as a possible D gene (6 bases). V lost 1 base and J lost 1, with 11 bases in between. Germline V gene lookup returns CDR1 LNHNV and CDR2 YYDKDF (reference sequence). The CDR3 sequence is 15 residues long. CDR3 region: CATSRARGQSYEQYF. Written as DNA, the CDR3 is TGTGCCACCAGCAGAGCGAGGGGACAATCCTACGAGCAGTACTTC.

This sequence joins TRBV28 and TRBJ2-1; D remains unclear. Per the germline V gene, CDR1 is MDHEN and CDR2 is SYDVKM. The CDR3 spans 11 residues. Deletions cut 2 bases from V and 7 bases from J, with 3 bases between. CDR3 region: CASSLVNEQFF. DNA for the CDR3: TGTGCCAGCAGTTTAGTAAATGAGCAGTTCTTC.

This chain joins TRBV11-2 and TRBJ1-2; D is perhaps TRBD1 (5 bases). From germline, CDR1 is SGHAT and CDR2 FQNNGV. The ends were cut back, 6 bases at V and 8 bases at J, with 25 bases in the middle. This CDR3 is 16 amino acids long. This chain's CDR3 is CASSPRPQGSSDGYTF. The DNA for the CDR3 is TGTGCCAGCAGTCCCCGCCCCCAGGGCTCGTCTGACGGCTACACCTTC.

The rearrangement uses TRBV27 and TRBJ2-1, with no clear D. Per the germline V gene, CDR1 is MNHEY and CDR2 is SMNVEV (reference sequence). The CDR3 loop spans 17 amino acids. V was shortened by 4 bases and J by 2 bases, with 18 bases between the two germline ends. CDR3 amino acids: CASSYNLRLYPYNEQFF. The CDR3 DNA reads TGTGCCAGCAGTTACAACCTTAGACTCTACCCCTACAATGAGCAGTTCTTC.

V and J are TRBV3-1 (or the pseudogene TRBV3-2) and TRBJ2-2; 14 bases match TRBD2. Trimming cost V 1 base and J 6 bases; bases outside gene matches: 7. Per germline, CDR1 LGHDT and CDR2 YNNKEL (reference sequence). The CDR3 sequence is 18 residues long. For the CDR3, the DNA is TGTGCCAGCAGCCAAGCGTTGACTAGCGGGAGGGGCTCCGGGGAGCTGTTTTTT. This encodes CASSQALTSGRGSGELFF.

The rearrangement links TRBV28 to TRBJ2-7; TRBD1 matches at 7 bases. In germline, CDR1 is MDHEN, CDR2 SYDVKM. V lost 7 bases to trimming and J lost 9 bases; unmatched junction nucleotides: 18. The CDR3 runs 15 residues. CDR3 bases: TGTGCCAGCACCCGTTTCCAGGGGGATACACGGGGGCAGTACTTC. Translated: CASTRFQGDTRGQYF.

J is TRBJ2-1 and V is TRBV5-1; TRBD2 agrees at 11 bases. The V and J ends lost 3 bases and 6 bases, in that order; junction bases with no gene match: 8. Germline V gene lookup returns CDR1 SGHRS and CDR2 YFSETQ. CDR3 length equals 16 residues. The CDR3 loop reads CASSSFLAGGFNEQFF. In DNA form, the CDR3 reads TGCGCCAGCAGCTCTTTTCTAGCGGGGGGATTCAATGAGCAGTTCTTC. Full variable domain (rest looked up from reference TRBV5-1 and TRBJ2-1): KAGVTQTPRYLIKTRGQQVTLSCSPISGHRSVSWYQQTPGQGLQFLFEYFSETQRNKGNFPGRFSGRQFSNSRSEMNVSTLELGDSALYLCASSSFLAGGFNEQFFGPGTRLTVL.

V is TRBV15 and J is TRBJ2-7; TRBD1 aligns across 9 bases. Germline V lookup: CDR1 LNHNV, CDR2 YYDKDF (reference sequence). After removal of 4 bases from V and 4 bases from J, the junction contained 8 bases not matched to a gene. This CDR3 contains 15 residues. The CDR3 spells CATSIRQGVGYEQYF. The CDR3, as DNA: TGTGCCACCAGCATAAGACAGGGGGTCGGGTACGAGCAGTACTTC.

This clone was picked up a small number of times. CDR3 nucleotide sequence: TGTGCCAGCAGTTTTGGGACAGGGGGCGGCTACACCTTC. Its protein product is CASSFGTGGGYTF. The chain employs TRBV27 and TRBJ1-2; 12 nucleotides align to TRBD1. Trimming at V came to 3 bases and at J to 8 bases, leaving 1 base not matched to a gene. Germline V gene lookup returns CDR1 MNHEY and CDR2 SMNVEV (reference sequence). CDR3 size: 13 residues.

The rearrangement links TRBV10-3 to TRBJ2-1; possible D gene TRBD2, 5 bases. Trimming took off 7 bases at V and 0 bases at J, with 10 bases between the two ends. Germline-derived CDR1 and CDR2 are ENHRY and SYGVKD. The CDR3 extends over 14 amino acids. The CDR3 is CAIKEGVSYNEQFF. The CDR3 DNA follows: TGTGCCATCAAAGAGGGCGTCTCCTACAATGAGCAGTTCTTC.

The genes are TRBV5-1 and TRBJ1-1; TRBD1 is a possible D gene (5 bases). Trimming cost V 1 base and J 1 base, with 11 bases left between them. The CDR3 is 15 amino acids. Germline CDR1 is SGHRS and CDR2 is YFSETQ. Here the CDR3 reads CASSLRWGGNTEAFF. The CDR3 nucleotides read TGCGCCAGCAGCTTGAGGTGGGGCGGGAACACTGAAGCTTTCTTT. The full variable domain, its missing parts supplied by reference TRBV5-1 and TRBJ1-1, is KAGVTQTPRYLIKTRGQQVTLSCSPISGHRSVSWYQQTPGQGLQFLFEYFSETQRNKGNFPGRFSGRQFSNSRSEMNVSTLELGDSALYLCASSLRWGGNTEAFFGQGTRLTVV.

The CDR3, as DNA: TGTGCCAGTCGGGGATTTGAGATTATGAACACTGAAGCTTTCTTT. It is translated as CASRGFEIMNTEAFF. The chain couples TRBV19 to TRBJ1-1; D remains unclear. This CDR3 spans 15 amino acids. Deletions cut 8 bases from V and 0 bases from J, with 16 bases between. The germline V gene has CDR1 LNHDA and CDR2 SQIVND (reference sequence). The entire variable domain, with the rest obtained from reference TRBV19 and TRBJ1-1, is as follows: DGGITQSPKYLFRKEGQNVTLSCEQNLNHDAMYWYRQDPGQGLRLIYYSQIVNDFQKGDIAEGYSVSREKKESFPLTVTSAQKNPTAFYLCASRGFEIMNTEAFFGQGTRLTVV.